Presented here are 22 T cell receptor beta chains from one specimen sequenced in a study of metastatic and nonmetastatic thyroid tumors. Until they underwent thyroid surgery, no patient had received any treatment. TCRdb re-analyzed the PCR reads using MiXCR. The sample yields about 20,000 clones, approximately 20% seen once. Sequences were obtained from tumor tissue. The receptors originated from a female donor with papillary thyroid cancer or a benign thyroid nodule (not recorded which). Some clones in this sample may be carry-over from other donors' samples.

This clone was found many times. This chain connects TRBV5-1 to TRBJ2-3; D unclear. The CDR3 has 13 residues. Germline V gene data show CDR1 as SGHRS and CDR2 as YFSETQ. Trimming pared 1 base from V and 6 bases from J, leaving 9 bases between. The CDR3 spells CASSLSVGDTQYF. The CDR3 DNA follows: TGCGCCAGCAGCTTGAGCGTGGGGGATACGCAGTATTTT.

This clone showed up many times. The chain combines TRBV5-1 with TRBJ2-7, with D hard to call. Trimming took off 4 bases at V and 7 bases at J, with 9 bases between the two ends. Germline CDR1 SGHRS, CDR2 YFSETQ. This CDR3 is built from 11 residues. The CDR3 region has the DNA TGCGCCAGCAGCGCCTCGGGTGAGCAGTACTTC. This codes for CASSASGEQYF.

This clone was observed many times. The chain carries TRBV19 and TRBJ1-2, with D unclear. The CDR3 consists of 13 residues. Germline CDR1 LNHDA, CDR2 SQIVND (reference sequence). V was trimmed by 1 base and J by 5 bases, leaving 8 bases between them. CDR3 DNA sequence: TGTGCCAGTAGTATAGGCCAGATTTATGGCTACACCTTC. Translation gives CASSIGQIYGYTF.

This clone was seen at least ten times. The CDR3 nucleotides are TGTGCCAGCAGCTGGCACCAAGAGACCCAGTACTTC. Amino acid sequence: CASSWHQETQYF. This chain links TRBV7-8 with TRBJ2-5; D gene unclear. The CDR3 consists of 12 residues. V lost 4 bases to trimming and J lost 0 bases, with 3 bases between them. Germline-derived CDR1 and CDR2 are SGHVS and FQNEAQ.

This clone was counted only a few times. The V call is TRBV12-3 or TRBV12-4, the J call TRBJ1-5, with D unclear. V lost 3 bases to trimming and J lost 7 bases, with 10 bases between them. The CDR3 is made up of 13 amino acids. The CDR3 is CASSFIGYQPQHF. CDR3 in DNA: TGTGCCAGCAGTTTCATTGGGTACCAGCCCCAGCATTTT.

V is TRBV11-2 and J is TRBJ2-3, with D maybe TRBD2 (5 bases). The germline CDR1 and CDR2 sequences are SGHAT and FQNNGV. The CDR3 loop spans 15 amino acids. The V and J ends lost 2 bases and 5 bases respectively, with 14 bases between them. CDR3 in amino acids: CASSLFCGSGDTQYF. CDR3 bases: TGTGCCAGCAGCTTATTTTGCGGGTCCGGAGATACGCAGTATTTT.

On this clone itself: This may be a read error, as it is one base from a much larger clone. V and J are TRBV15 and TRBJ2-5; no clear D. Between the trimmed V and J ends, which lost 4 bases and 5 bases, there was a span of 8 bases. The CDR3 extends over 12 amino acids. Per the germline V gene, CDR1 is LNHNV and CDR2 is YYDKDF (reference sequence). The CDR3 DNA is TGTGCCACCAGCATAGATCAGGAGACCCAGTACTTC. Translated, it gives CATSIDQETQYF.

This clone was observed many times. The chain's CDR3 is CSARDRGIGGYTF. The CDR3 DNA reads TGCAGTGCTAGGGACAGGGGCATTGGTGGCTACACCTTC. This chain connects TRBV20-1 to TRBJ1-2, with 9 bases fitting TRBD1. The V segment lost 3 bases and the J segment 7 bases; nucleotides outside the gene matches: 6. CDR3 length: 13 amino acids. The V gene's germline CDR1 is DFQATT and CDR2 SNEGSKA (reference sequence).

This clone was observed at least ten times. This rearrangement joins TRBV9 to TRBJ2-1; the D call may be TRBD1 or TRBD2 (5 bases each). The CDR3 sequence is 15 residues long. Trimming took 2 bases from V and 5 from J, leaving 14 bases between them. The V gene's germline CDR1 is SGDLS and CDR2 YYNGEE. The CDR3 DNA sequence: TGTGCCAGCAGCGTGCTTGGGACCCTTAACAATGAGCAGTTCTTC. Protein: CASSVLGTLNNEQFF.

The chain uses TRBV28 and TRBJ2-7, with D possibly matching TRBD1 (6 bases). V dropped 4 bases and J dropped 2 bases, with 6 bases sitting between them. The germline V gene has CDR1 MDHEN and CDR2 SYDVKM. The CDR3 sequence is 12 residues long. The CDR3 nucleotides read TGTGCCAGCAGTTGGGGGCCCTACGAGCAGTACTTC. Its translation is CASSWGPYEQYF. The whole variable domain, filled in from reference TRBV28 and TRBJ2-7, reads DVKVTQSSRYLVKRTGEKVFLECVQDMDHENMFWYRQDPGLGLRLIYFSYDVKMKEKGDIPEGYSVSREKKERFSLILESASTNQTSMYLCASSWGPYEQYFGPGTRLTVT.

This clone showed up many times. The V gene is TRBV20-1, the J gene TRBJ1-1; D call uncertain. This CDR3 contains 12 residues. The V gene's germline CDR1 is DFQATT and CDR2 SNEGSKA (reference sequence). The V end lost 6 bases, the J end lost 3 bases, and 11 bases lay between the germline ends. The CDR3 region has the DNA TGCAGTGCGACGGGGATTTACACTGAAGCTTTCTTT. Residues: CSATGIYTEAFF.

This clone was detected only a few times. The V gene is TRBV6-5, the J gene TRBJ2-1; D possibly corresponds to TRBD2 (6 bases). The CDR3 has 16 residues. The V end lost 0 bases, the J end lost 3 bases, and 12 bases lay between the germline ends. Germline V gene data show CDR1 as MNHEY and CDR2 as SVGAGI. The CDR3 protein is CASSYSLSGIYNEQFF. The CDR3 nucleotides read TGTGCCAGCAGTTACTCTCTTAGCGGAATCTACAATGAGCAGTTCTTC.

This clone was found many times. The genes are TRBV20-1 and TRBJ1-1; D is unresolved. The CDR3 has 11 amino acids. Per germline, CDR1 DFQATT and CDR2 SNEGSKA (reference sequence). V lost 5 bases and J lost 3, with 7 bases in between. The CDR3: CSAGSHTEAFF. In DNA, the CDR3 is TGCAGTGCTGGGAGTCACACTGAAGCTTTCTTT.

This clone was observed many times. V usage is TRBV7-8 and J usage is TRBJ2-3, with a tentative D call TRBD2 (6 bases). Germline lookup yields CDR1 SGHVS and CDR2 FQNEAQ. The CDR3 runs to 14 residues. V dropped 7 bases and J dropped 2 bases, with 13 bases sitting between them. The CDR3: CASTRDSPTDTQYF. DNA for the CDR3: TGTGCCAGCACCAGGGACTCCCCCACAGATACGCAGTATTTT.

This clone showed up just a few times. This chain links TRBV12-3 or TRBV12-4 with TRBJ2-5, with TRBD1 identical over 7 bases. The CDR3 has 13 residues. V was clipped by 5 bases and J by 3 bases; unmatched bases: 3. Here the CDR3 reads CASSPGQEETQYF. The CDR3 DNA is TGTGCCAGCAGTCCCGGACAGGAAGAGACCCAGTACTTC.

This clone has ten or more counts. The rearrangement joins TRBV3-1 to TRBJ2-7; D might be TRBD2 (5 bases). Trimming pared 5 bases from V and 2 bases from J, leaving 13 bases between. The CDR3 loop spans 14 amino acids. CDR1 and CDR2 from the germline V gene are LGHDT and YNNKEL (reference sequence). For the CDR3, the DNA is TGTGCCAGCAGCGTCCGGACTCAACCCTACGAGCAGTACTTC. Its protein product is CASSVRTQPYEQYF.

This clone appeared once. CDR3 nucleotides: TGTGCCAGCAGCCGCCAGGGGATAAGTGAGCAGTTCTTC. Translated, it gives CASSRQGISEQFF. The chain is built from TRBV5-4 and TRBJ2-1, with D perhaps matching TRBD1 (6 bases). V lost 4 bases and J 9 bases, leaving 14 bases between the germline ends. Germline CDR1 SGHNT, CDR2 YYREEE (reference sequence). The CDR3 sequence is 13 residues long.

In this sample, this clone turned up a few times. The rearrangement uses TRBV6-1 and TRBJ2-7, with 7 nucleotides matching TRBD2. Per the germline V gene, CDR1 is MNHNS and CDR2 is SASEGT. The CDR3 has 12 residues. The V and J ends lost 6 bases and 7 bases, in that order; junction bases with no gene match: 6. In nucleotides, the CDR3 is TGTGCCAGCAGAGCGGGACCGCGAGAGCAGTACTTC. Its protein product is CASRAGPREQYF.

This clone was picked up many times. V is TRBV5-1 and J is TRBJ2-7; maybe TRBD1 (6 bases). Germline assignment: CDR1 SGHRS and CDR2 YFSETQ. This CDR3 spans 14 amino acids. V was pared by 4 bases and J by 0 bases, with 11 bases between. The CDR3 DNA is TGCGCCAGCAGCCACCGGGACACCTCCTACGAGCAGTACTTC. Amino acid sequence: CASSHRDTSYEQYF.

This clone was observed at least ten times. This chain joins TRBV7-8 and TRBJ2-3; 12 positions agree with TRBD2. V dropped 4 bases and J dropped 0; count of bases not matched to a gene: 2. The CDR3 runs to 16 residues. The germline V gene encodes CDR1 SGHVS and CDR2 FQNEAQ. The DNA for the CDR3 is TGTGCCAGCAGCTCGACTAGCGGGGGTAGCACAGATACGCAGTATTTT. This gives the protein CASSSTSGGSTDTQYF.

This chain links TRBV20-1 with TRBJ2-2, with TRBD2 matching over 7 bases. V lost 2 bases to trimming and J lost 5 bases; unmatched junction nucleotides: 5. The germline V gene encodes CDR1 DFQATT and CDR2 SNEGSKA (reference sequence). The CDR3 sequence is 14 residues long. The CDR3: CSARPGRGTGELFF. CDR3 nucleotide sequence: TGCAGTGCTAGACCCGGGCGGGGGACCGGGGAGCTGTTTTTT.

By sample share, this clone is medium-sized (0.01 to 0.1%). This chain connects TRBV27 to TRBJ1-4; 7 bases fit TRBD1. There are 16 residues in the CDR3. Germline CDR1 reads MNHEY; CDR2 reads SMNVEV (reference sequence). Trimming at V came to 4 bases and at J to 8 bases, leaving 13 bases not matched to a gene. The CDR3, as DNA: TGTGCCAGCAGTTCAGCACTTAAGGGGGCGCGCGAAAAACTGTTTTTT. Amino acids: CASSSALKGAREKLFF.